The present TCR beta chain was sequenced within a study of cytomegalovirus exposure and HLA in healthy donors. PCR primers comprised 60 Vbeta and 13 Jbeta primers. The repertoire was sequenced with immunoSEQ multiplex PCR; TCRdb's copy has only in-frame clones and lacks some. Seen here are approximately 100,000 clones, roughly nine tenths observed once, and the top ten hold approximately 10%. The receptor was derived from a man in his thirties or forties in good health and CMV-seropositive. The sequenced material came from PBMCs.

Here the CDR3 reads CASSSYEEAGLEQYF. As DNA, the CDR3 is TGTGCCAGCAGCTCTTACGAGGAGGCGGGTTTGGAGCAGTACTTC. This rearrangement joins TRBV6-5 to TRBJ2-7; tentative D call: TRBD2 (5 bases). The CDR3 is 15 residues long. V was cut by 6 bases and J by 7 bases, with 22 bases left in between. The germline V gene has CDR1 MNHEY and CDR2 SVGAGI.